The clone carrying this TCR beta chain was counted between two and nine times. Its antigen is still unknown. The V gene's germline CDR1 is LNHDA and CDR2 SQIVND (reference sequence). This CDR3 is built from 14 residues. The ends were cut back, 7 bases at V and 3 bases at J, with 16 bases in the middle. These data are taken from a study of early T cells in non-severe SARS-CoV-2 infection. Study-level information: The input, bulk RNA from unsorted whole blood, was sequenced, and chains were unpaired.

Study results and caveats: Missing private and CD4 specificities, VDJdb matching favored anti-spike CD8 responses.

Unique molecular identifiers were affixed to single, distinct cDNA molecules. TCRdb used MiXCR to reprocess the 5' RACE reads, holding one entry per CDR3 protein. The repertoire consists of tens of thousands of distinct CDR3 sequences, with roughly 15% occurring once and the leading ten covering approximately 12%. The sequence was collected from an adult who was a healthcare worker with PCR-confirmed SARS-CoV-2 infection or an uninfected control (not recorded which). The sequenced sample consisted of whole blood. The chain employs TRBV19 and TRBJ2-7, with a weak D call TRBD2 (6 bases). The chain's CDR3 is CASKERESFYEQYF. For the CDR3, the DNA is TGTGCCAGTAAGGAACGGGAGTCCTTCTACGAGCAGTACTTC. The complete variable domain, with remaining parts taken from reference TRBV19 and TRBJ2-7, reads DGGITQSPKYLFRKEGQNVTLSCEQNLNHDAMYWYRQDPGQGLRLIYYSQIVNDFQKGDIAEGYSVSREKKESFPLTVTSAQKNPTAFYLCASKERESFYEQYFGPGTRLTVT.